The 25 T cell receptor beta chains below all came from one sample that was sequenced in a study of blood T cell repertoires in COVID-19. Generated by immunoSEQ multiplex PCR, the TCRdb table keeps only in-frame clones and is missing some. The table lists fewer than 300,000 clones, around 80% of them singletons. The source material was peripheral blood. Every receptor here comes from a man aged 80 or over with acute or convalescent COVID-19.

V is TRBV7-9 and J is TRBJ1-3, with 7 bases matching TRBD1. CDR1 SEHNR and CDR2 FQNEAQ come from the germline V gene (reference sequence). The CDR3 has 16 residues. V lost 5 bases and J lost 2; bases outside the gene matches: 9. The CDR3 reads CASSQTTGTAGNTIYF. The CDR3 nucleotides are TGTGCCAGCAGCCAGACGACAGGGACGGCTGGAAACACCATATATTTT.

In DNA, the CDR3 is TGTGCCAGCAGGGATCAGGGAATGATCGGCGGCTACACCTTC. Amino acids: CASRDQGMIGGYTF. The rearrangement uses TRBV6-5 and TRBJ1-2; D perhaps matches TRBD1 (5 bases). V dropped 6 bases and J dropped 8 bases, with 19 bases sitting between them. This CDR3 region has 14 residues. CDR1 and CDR2 (germline): MNHEY, SVGAGI.

The chain employs TRBV21-1 and TRBJ1-2. TRBV21-1 is recorded as a pseudogene. The CDR3 is 16 residues long. CDR3 DNA sequence: TGTGCCAGCAGCAGGTACGGGCAAGGGAGAGGCTATGGCTACACCTTC. It specifies CASSRYGQGRGYGYTF.

The chain couples TRBV5-1 to TRBJ1-5; 7 nucleotides match TRBD1. Per the germline V gene, CDR1 is SGHRS and CDR2 is YFSETQ. Trimming cost V 4 bases and J 4 bases; bases outside gene matches: 5. The CDR3 sequence is 14 residues long. DNA for the CDR3: TGCGCCAGCAGCCCGGGGACAGAGAATCAGCCCCAGCATTTT. As protein: CASSPGTENQPQHF. The full variable domain, in which reference TRBV5-1 and TRBJ1-5 provide the parts outside the CDR3, is KAGVTQTPRYLIKTRGQQVTLSCSPISGHRSVSWYQQTPGQGLQFLFEYFSETQRNKGNFPGRFSGRQFSNSRSEMNVSTLELGDSALYLCASSPGTENQPQHFGDGTRLSIL.

The chain is built from TRBV27 and TRBJ1-1, with a weak D call TRBD1 (5 bases). Germline-derived CDR1 and CDR2 are MNHEY and SMNVEV (reference sequence). V lost 6 bases and J 5 bases, leaving 13 bases between the germline ends. This CDR3 has 13 residues. The CDR3 loop reads CASRIWEGTEAFF. The CDR3 coding sequence is TGTGCCAGCAGAATCTGGGAGGGGACTGAAGCTTTCTTT.

The V and J genes are TRBV30 and TRBJ1-5, with D tentatively TRBD1 (5 bases). Trimming took off 8 bases at V and 8 bases at J, with 13 bases between the two ends. This CDR3 has 11 amino acids. CDR1 GTSNPN and CDR2 SVGIG come from the germline V gene (reference sequence). The CDR3 protein is CAPEVGEPQHF. The CDR3 DNA sequence: TGTGCCCCAGAGGTAGGGGAGCCCCAGCATTTT.

This clone has just one count. The V and J genes are TRBV27 and TRBJ1-2, with a tentative D call TRBD1 (5 bases). Germline CDR1 is MNHEY and CDR2 is SMNVEV (reference sequence). Trimming pared 2 bases from V and 6 bases from J, leaving 13 bases between. This CDR3 spans 14 amino acids. The CDR3 coding sequence is TGTGCCAGCAGTTTAGGGGCCAGCACCAATGGCTACACCTTC. Protein product: CASSLGASTNGYTF.

This clone was found once. The chain has TRBV2 and TRBJ1-1; the D is unclear. This CDR3 has 11 amino acids. Trimming left V 6 bases short and J 7 bases short, with 9 bases between. From germline, CDR1 is SNHLY and CDR2 FYNNEI. This chain's CDR3 is CASRGYGEAFF. DNA for the CDR3: TGTGCCAGCAGGGGCTATGGTGAAGCTTTCTTT.

This clone was observed a handful of times. This chain uses TRBV29-1 with TRBJ2-1; D is possibly TRBD1 (6 bases). The germline V gene has CDR1 SQVTM and CDR2 ANQGSEA. Between the trimmed V and J ends, which lost 5 bases and 0 bases, there was a span of 14 bases. This CDR3 has 15 amino acids. CDR3 DNA: TGCAGCGTTACAGGACAGACGAGCTCCTACAATGAGCAGTTCTTC. Translating it yields CSVTGQTSSYNEQFF.

This clone was observed a single time. The chain is built from TRBV19 and TRBJ1-2; D perhaps matches TRBD1 (6 bases). Per the germline V gene, CDR1 is LNHDA and CDR2 is SQIVND (reference sequence). The CDR3 covers 13 residues. V was clipped by 9 bases and J by 3 bases, with 14 bases between them. The CDR3, as DNA: TGTGCCAGCAACTCACAGGGCCACTATGGCTACACCTTC. Translated, it gives CASNSQGHYGYTF.

The rearrangement uses TRBV5-1 and TRBJ2-3; 10 nucleotides agree with TRBD2. The V gene's germline CDR1 is SGHRS and CDR2 YFSETQ. The CDR3 covers 19 residues. Germline trimming cut 0 bases from V and 5 bases from J; bases unmatched to any gene: 15. The CDR3 region is CASSLGPRGSGGAGDTQYF. DNA for the CDR3: TGCGCCAGCAGCTTGGGCCCCAGGGGGAGCGGGGGGGCTGGAGATACGCAGTATTTT.

Details on this clone: The sample carries other DNA sequences with the same CDR3. V is TRBV6-5 and J is TRBJ2-6; the D gene is possibly TRBD2 (6 bases). The CDR3 consists of 15 residues. CDR1 is MNHEY, CDR2 SVGAGI, per germline. The V end was cut by 3 bases, the J end by 4 bases, with 10 bases between. CDR3 DNA: TGTGCCAGCAGTTATGGCGGGGCAGGGGCCAACGTCCTGACTTTC. Residues: CASSYGGAGANVLTF.

The V gene is TRBV11-2, the J gene TRBJ2-4; D is ambiguous. CDR1 SGHAT and CDR2 FQNNGV come from the germline V gene. The CDR3 contains 14 residues. V was trimmed by 7 bases and J by 2 bases, leaving 12 bases between them. The DNA of the CDR3 is TGTGCCAGCACCACAGACGGCTCCAAAAACATTCAGTACTTC. Translating gives CASTTDGSKNIQYF.

This sequence joins TRBV5-4 and TRBJ1-1, with 7 positions matching TRBD1. Germline V gives CDR1 SGHNT, CDR2 YYREEE (reference sequence). The junction had 6 bases not matched to a gene; V was cut back by 6 bases and J by 1 base. There are 14 residues in the CDR3. CDR3 in DNA: TGTGCCAGCAACCGGGACAGAGAGAACACTGAAGCTTTCTTT. Its translation: CASNRDRENTEAFF.

The V call is TRBV30, the J call TRBJ1-2; 8 nucleotides agree with TRBD1. This CDR3 is 13 amino acids long. Germline-derived CDR1 and CDR2 are GTSNPN and SVGIG (reference sequence). Trimming took 3 bases from V and 7 from J; bases not matched to a gene: 7. The CDR3: CAWRGTGQIGYTF. CDR3 coding DNA: TGTGCCTGGAGAGGGACAGGTCAGATTGGCTACACCTTC.

The chain links TRBV27 to TRBJ2-7, with TRBD2 matching over 15 bases. The V gene's germline CDR1 is MNHEY and CDR2 SMNVEV (reference sequence). Trimming took 6 bases from V and 3 from J; bases not matched to a gene: 6. The CDR3 extends over 16 amino acids. In DNA form, the CDR3 reads TGTGCCAGCAGACCGGGACTAGCGGGAGGTGGCTACGAGCAGTACTTC. It translates to CASRPGLAGGGYEQYF.

This clone was found a few times. The V gene is TRBV6-6, the J gene TRBJ2-1, with 7 bases that match TRBD2. CDR1 is MNHNY, CDR2 SVGAGI, per germline (reference sequence). V lost 2 bases, J lost 0 bases, and 4 bases stayed unmatched. CDR3 length: 16 amino acids. CDR3 DNA sequence: TGTGCCAGCAGTTACAGTGCGGGAGCCTCCTACAATGAGCAGTTCTTC. It yields the protein CASSYSAGASYNEQFF.

This rearrangement joins TRBV11-1 to TRBJ1-6; TRBD1 aligns across 10 bases. The germline V gene encodes CDR1 SGHAT and CDR2 FQDESV (reference sequence). This CDR3 has 15 residues. V dropped 5 bases and J dropped 7; count of bases not matched to a gene: 5. As DNA, the CDR3 is TGTGCCAGCAGCCCCCTGGACAGGGGGAATTCACCCCTCCACTTT. Its translation: CASSPLDRGNSPLHF.

This clone was seen a few times. The chain has TRBV7-9 and TRBJ2-5; D may be TRBD1 (5 bases). Germline assignment: CDR1 SEHNR and CDR2 FQNEAQ (reference sequence). The CDR3 length is 15 residues. Trimming shortened V by 1 base and J by 4 bases, and 13 bases separated the two germline ends. CDR3 in DNA: TGTGCCAGCAGCTTAGGGGCAGGGATGAGAGAGACCCAGTACTTC. Its protein product is CASSLGAGMRETQYF.

The chain employs TRBV20-1 and TRBJ2-2; 10 bases align to TRBD1. CDR3 length: 15 residues. The germline V gene encodes CDR1 DFQATT and CDR2 SNEGSKA (reference sequence). The V and J ends lost 3 bases and 10 bases, in that order; junction bases with no gene match: 11. CDR3: CSASPGTGEAEELFF. For the CDR3, the DNA is TGCAGTGCTAGTCCCGGGACAGGGGAGGCTGAGGAGCTGTTTTTT.

The chain combines TRBV2 with TRBJ2-1, with 9 bases identical to TRBD2. Germline-derived CDR1 and CDR2 are SNHLY and FYNNEI. J gave up 1 base and V 6 bases, and 7 bases lay outside the gene matches. This CDR3 has 16 amino acids. The CDR3 nucleotides are TGTGCCAGCAGGATGCCTAGCGGGGTATCCTACAATGAGCAGTTCTTC. Protein sequence: CASRMPSGVSYNEQFF. Looking up the rest from reference TRBV2 and TRBJ2-1 gives the full variable domain: EPEVTQTPSHQVTQMGQEVILRCVPISNHLYFYWYRQILGQKVEFLVSFYNNEISEKSEIFDDQFSVERPDGSNFTLKIRSTKLEDSAMYFCASRMPSGVSYNEQFFGPGTRLTVL.

V and J are TRBV30 and TRBJ2-7, with 7 nucleotides matching TRBD1. Germline CDR1 is GTSNPN and CDR2 is SVGIG (reference sequence). The CDR3 runs to 14 residues. V lost 5 bases to trimming and J lost 1 base; unmatched junction nucleotides: 8. As DNA, the CDR3 is TGTGCCTGGGGGTTTGGGGACAGATCCTACGAGCAGTACTTC. This translates into CAWGFGDRSYEQYF.

This clone occurred once. The rearrangement links TRBV30 to TRBJ1-4, with 8 bases matching TRBD1. Germline-derived CDR1 and CDR2 are GTSNPN and SVGIG (reference sequence). The length of the CDR3 is 13 residues. J lost 8 bases, V lost 1 base, and 3 bases had no gene match. As DNA, the CDR3 is TGTGCCTGGAGTGGAGGGACAGGAGAAAAACTGTTTTTT. The encoded protein is CAWSGGTGEKLFF.

This chain links TRBV10-1 with TRBJ2-7; tentatively, D is TRBD2 (5 bases). The CDR3 loop spans 13 amino acids. Germline lookup yields CDR1 WNHNN and CDR2 SYGVQD (reference sequence). The V gene lost 6 bases and the J gene lost 6 bases, with 15 bases spanning the gap. As DNA, the CDR3 is TGCGCCAGCAGCGAGGGCCCCTCATCCGAGCAGTACTTC. This sequence encodes CASSEGPSSEQYF.

V and J are TRBV6-1 and TRBJ1-4, with D possibly being TRBD1 (6 bases). CDR3 length equals 16 residues. The germline gives CDR1 MNHNS, CDR2 SASEGT. V shed 4 bases and J shed 0 bases, with 12 bases lying between them. CDR3 sequence (DNA): TGTGCCAGCAGTGGAAGGGACACCTCAACTAATGAAAAACTGTTTTTT. Translated: CASSGRDTSTNEKLFF.